This T cell receptor (beta chain) was identified during a study of shared clonotypes between healthy human individuals. Across the whole study: Three plates were used per donor for CD4 naive, three for CD4 memory, two for CD8 naive and one for CD8 memory.

The donors were adults (healthy and HIV-negative) with no recent acute infections or vaccinations. Into CD45RA+ naive and CD45RA-negative memory subsets, the CD4+ cells were split. Study-wide points: Tissues were not sampled, only blood, and their repertoires likely differ.

Sequencing used immunoSEQ multiplex PCR; TCRdb keeps in-frame clones, though not all of them. Here the sample spans fewer than 3 million clones, roughly 90% being singletons. About this clone itself: The antigen remains undetermined.

Sequencing was performed on naive CD4+ T cells from PBMCs. As to subset: CD45RA+ positively selected. The sequence derives from a man aged 18 to 30 in good health. Some clones in this sample may be carry-over from other donors' samples.

This chain's CDR3 is CASSSLSSVIPEGSYNEQFF. CDR3 nucleotides: TGTGCCAGCAGTTCCCTATCTAGCGTGATACCGGAGGGCTCCTACAATGAGCAGTTCTTC. The chain has TRBV28 and TRBJ2-1, with a tentative D call TRBD2 (6 bases). The CDR3 runs to 20 residues. From germline, CDR1 is MDHEN and CDR2 SYDVKM. V dropped 4 bases and J dropped 0 bases, with 25 bases sitting between them.